This TCR beta chain originates from a study of cytomegalovirus exposure and HLA in healthy donors (dated by TCRdb to 2017 to 2019). Concerning the study at large: An earlier analysis of 587 of the donors reported about 300 Gb of sequence data and around 100 million unique TCR beta sequences obtained from about 170 million T cells. Around 320 gigabases of sequencing data and tens of millions of unique TCR sequences were included in an early release covering around 600 HLA-typed donors. Of the roughly 420 genotyped donors, 65% to 90% were placed in the genetic ancestry cluster associated with self-reported Caucasian donors. The study aimed to test whether cataloging public T cell receptors could reveal signatures of past pathogen exposure. The T cell repertoires of 666 subjects were profiled by immunosequencing and related to cytomegalovirus serostatus. In addition to the first cohort of around 670 subjects, a separate validation cohort of approximately 120 different subjects was used. High-throughput TCR immunosequencing, statistical association of individual TCRs with disease status, and machine learning were combined to predict cytomegalovirus infection status. A later analysis re-analyzed previously published TCR beta repertoires from 660 or so donors and added high-resolution HLA genotyping to study TCR occurrence patterns. The later analysis used no new phenotypic data to find candidate immune exposures, relying instead on TCR beta sequences and their occurrence across donors. In an earlier analysis of 587 of the donors, high-throughput TCR beta sequencing was used to judge whether each TCR beta V gene segment behaved as functional or pseudogenic. Donor age, sex, ethnicity and CMV serostatus were compiled together with the repertoire data. A later genetic analysis used genome-wide SNP genotypes for about 60% of the 666 donors, treating that subset as a discovery cohort. All discovery cohort repertoires had been generated on a single sequencing platform. Both class I and class II loci were covered by HLA typing, at four-digit resolution. The number of donors typed differed by locus, with roughly 629-640 for A, B, C, DRB1 and DQB1, roughly 520 for DQA1, 606 for DPA1, and 400 to 490 for DPB1. Roughly 5 DR-DQ haplotypes were treated as single units for association and clustering because of strong linkage in the cohort. Across about 370 genotyped donors of the cohort, an average of roughly 230,000 unique TCR beta nucleotide sequences per donor were sequenced, and around 19% of those sequences were non-productive. Overall study results and their limits: In a later genetic analysis, a missense DCLRE1C variant was associated with V-gene and J-gene trimming of TCR beta chains, and the association was replicated in an independent cohort. A cluster of highly shared sequence variants was judged likely to be a technical artifact of the sequencing pipeline. Because counts were too low, approximately 18 rarely observed V segments, including chromosome 9 orphons, were excluded from the earlier analysis of under 650 of the donors. The cohort was sequenced for TCR beta chains only, and without alpha or paired-chain data the features that could be detected were limited. The study listed 150 to 200 TCR beta chains as associated with cytomegalovirus. Roughly uniform sequencing depth across donors was assumed in presence/absence analyses, although this assumption may not hold. A later analysis associated about 17,000 TCR beta sequences with specific HLA alleles at a false discovery rate of 0.05. According to a later analysis, parvovirus B19, influenza, CMV and Epstein-Barr virus appeared linked to several top co-occurrence clusters. Correlated functional status among segregating V segments might be attributable to linkage disequilibrium, but an unknown experimental factor could not be ruled out. An earlier analysis of 587 of the donors showed that most TCR beta V segments appeared in productive rearrangements either about 87% or about 30% of the time, which broadly matched IMGT annotations. In vitro tests confirmed that three of the cytomegalovirus-associated TCR beta chains recognize cytomegalovirus antigens. Most CMV-associated TCR beta chains appeared to be HLA-restricted in a later analysis, and the HLA associations seemed to be driven largely by CMV exposure. CMV serostatus was the only immune exposure information available for the cohort. According to the authors, the approach could potentially be generalized to other disease states and immunological phenotypes. In a later analysis, the rate of TCR association differed among HLA loci, with DRB1 alleles having the most associated TCRs and HLA-C alleles having the fewest. Because the 87-base-pair reads could not distinguish some IMGT-functional V segments, including TRBV6-2 and TRBV6-3, those segments were excluded. When HLA alleles, especially DR and DQ, strongly co-occurred, attributing TCR associations to individual alleles was difficult. In a later analysis, HLA-associated TCR beta chains were found to be more clonally expanded and to have lower generation probabilities than equally common non-associated chains. A further reported finding was that TCR beta sequences accurately predicted the HLA-A and HLA-B alleles for most subjects in the first cohort. Cytomegalovirus status was reported to be diagnosed by the classifier with high specificity and sensitivity in both the original and validation cohorts. Because some donors lacked HLA typing at each locus, the association tests relied only on the typed subset. Across donors, most TCR sequences were observed very rarely, whereas some public TCRs were present in many individuals. In a later genetic analysis, fewer N-insertions in productive TCRs were reported among donors in an Asian-associated ancestry cluster than the approximately 630-donor mean.

The cohort comprised under 700 healthy bone marrow donors. At the time of sampling, all cohort members were nominally healthy, though unrecorded immune exposures were likely present. The donor tested CMV seronegative, placing the donor among the 300 to 400 seronegative members of the cohort. Each donor provided a peripheral blood sample, and peripheral blood mononuclear cells were used for TCR beta sequencing. Genomic DNA was extracted from the blood cell samples with the Qiagen DNeasy Blood Extraction Kit. This clone was observed a handful of times. Its antigen specificity is not known. No qualities accompany the bases; no much larger clone lies one base away. The library was made by the immunoSEQ multiplex PCR assay. The multiplex PCR relied on a mix of 60 forward primers for TCR Vbeta segments and 13 reverse primers for TCR Jbeta segments. The CDR3 region of rearranged TCR beta genes was amplified from genomic DNA with a multiplex PCR assay. Amplified TCR beta libraries were sequenced as 87-base-pair reads on the Illumina HiSeq System. The source study handled its data this way. Across the 500 to 850 repertoires, a later analysis counted 80 million or so unique TCR beta chains, 9.5 million to 12 million of which were shared by at least two donors. Raw reads were error-corrected and collapsed into unique sequences with a nearest-neighbor algorithm that merged closely related sequences to remove PCR and sequencing errors. V, D and J gene segments were assigned by aligning CDR3 sequences to IMGT reference sequences. For a sequence to be retained, a match of at least six nucleotides to both a V gene segment and a J gene segment was required. Rearrangements were called productive when the CDR3 lacked stop codons and stayed in frame with V and J; all others were non-productive. Following IMGT convention, CDR3 was defined as the stretch from the second conserved V-encoded cysteine to the conserved J-encoded phenylalanine. The earlier analysis of about 530 of the donors excluded any sequence lacking an unambiguous match to a single V gene segment. An earlier analysis of 500 to 600 of the donors classified V segments as functional when productive rearrangements were above 56.7% and as segregating when the standard deviation between donors was above 5%. A statistical classification framework was built for diagnosing cytomegalovirus status from the catalog of TCR beta chain sequences. V and J gene assignment, in a later analysis, came from comparing TCR nucleotide sequences with IMGT/GENE-DB human TR gene sequences. A later analysis assigned CDR3 sequences and most-parsimonious VDJ recombination scenarios with the TCRdist pipeline. A later analysis defined each TCR beta chain by its CDR3 amino acid sequence plus V-gene family, and excluded reads lacking a unique V-gene family. A later analysis removed several hundred highly shared, low-generation-probability nucleotide sequences to deal with suspected cross-contamination and a sequencing artifact. A later analysis calculated a clonal expansion index for each public chain from normalized within-repertoire ranks of inferred template counts. Generation probabilities in a later analysis came from a VDJ recombination model fitted to out-of-frame rearrangements, and those results were checked against IGoR. Hypergeometric tests were used in a later analysis to score TCR-TCR, TCR-HLA and TCR-CMV co-occurrence, with a repertoire-size bias correction applied to the TCR pairs. To estimate false discovery rates, a later analysis permuted the HLA or CMV assignments 20 times. A later analysis grouped co-occurring TCRs with DBSCAN, adding TCRdist sequence similarity when clustering within HLA-allele-positive subsets. Repertoires with fewer than 30,000 or more than 120,000 public chains were left out of co-occurrence clustering, as were roughly five repertoires with anomalous nucleotide sharing. TCRdb obtained this table from immuneACCESS and retained in-frame rearrangements with V and J assigned. These tables miss some clones; where compared with another copy, unresolved V genes account for less than half of the shortfall, and the remainder is unexplained. For V, J and clone size, that table is used; D and trimming come from the DNA. The sample has about 190,000 clones on record, roughly 84% of them singletons. The ten largest clones represent approximately 1.3% of the sample.

V lost 4 bases and J lost 1 base; the stretch between them is 15 bases long. Its CDR3 holds 17 amino acids, cysteine through phenylalanine. This entry keeps only the CDR3 DNA: 51 bases, framed from base 1. CDR1 and CDR2 are read off the germline V gene (reference sequence) as SGHNT and YYREEE. The chain is encoded by TRBV5-4 joined to TRBJ1-6; 6 matching bases give a weak D call of TRBD1. The sample comprised PBMCs. This sequence originates from a boy aged 2 to 10 in good health and CMV-seronegative. The CDR3 has the sequence CASSGGQQGSYNSPLHF. DNA sequence: TGTGCCAGCAGCGGGGGTCAACAGGGATCCTATAATTCACCCCTCCACTTT.